This entry features one T cell receptor (beta chain) sequence. This record comes from a study of blood T cell repertoires in COVID-19. Authors' data handling: Reference gene primer amplification in the assay estimated nucleated cell counts. Sequenced by immunoSEQ multiplex PCR; TCRdb stores in-frame clones only, minus some. V, J and clone size are those of that table, while D and trimming were read from the DNA. The table has about 380,000 clones, around 89% seen once. The CDR3 is 16 residues long. Germline values: CDR1 SGDLS, CDR2 YYNGEE. The junction had 9 bases not matched to a gene; V was cut back by 0 bases and J by 5 bases.

The sequencing sample was made of peripheral blood. This TCR derives from a man aged 18 to 29 with active or convalescent COVID-19. The V and J genes are TRBV9 and TRBJ2-3; 7 nucleotides match TRBD1. CDR3 sequence reads: CASSVGQGVWGDTQYF. Here the CDR3 DNA reads TGTGCCAGCAGCGTAGGCCAGGGGGTTTGGGGAGATACGCAGTATTTT.